This TCR beta chain stems from a study of blood T cell repertoires in COVID-19. Looking at the study overall: Specimens from acute and convalescent COVID-19 originated in the United States, Italy and Spain.

Unmatched junction bases numbered 2, after V lost 1 base and J lost 6 bases. Germline lookup yields CDR1 LGHNA and CDR2 YNFKEQ. The CDR3 has 15 residues. Assay used: immunoSEQ multiplex PCR; TCRdb lists only in-frame clones, some missing. This repertoire shows about 70,000 clones, just over 85% found once; its top ten account for approximately 1.4%. The clonotype comes from an older woman with acute or convalescent COVID-19. This chain joins TRBV4-2 and TRBJ1-4, with 10 bases identical to TRBD1. Sequenced material: peripheral blood. Here the CDR3 DNA reads TGTGCCAGCAGCCAAGTGGGGACAGGGGATGAAAAACTGTTTTTT. Translation gives CASSQVGTGDEKLFF.